This TCR beta chain is from a study of T cell responses to AZD1222 COVID-19 vaccine. Study overall: Second doses were pooled across both intervals (about 4 or about 12 weeks). General study findings and limits: Unmutated variant regions are reportedly the target of nearly half of TCRs that are spike-specific.

Using immunoSEQ multiplex PCR, the repertoire was profiled, and TCRdb retains in-frame clones only, with some absent. The table records fewer than 120,000 clones, about 85% of them present only once. Germline CDR1 is KGHSH and CDR2 is LQKENI. The ends lost 3 bases at V and 9 bases at J; junction bases unmatched: 5. This CDR3 is 13 amino acids long. Details on this clone: Its antigen is unidentified.

The genes are TRBV18 and TRBJ2-1; TRBD1 aligns across 7 bases. Sequencing used peripheral blood, obtained on day 0 of AZD1222 vaccination. The receptor's source is an adult in good health. The CDR3 spells CASSPDRALEQFF. CDR3 in DNA: TGTGCCAGCTCACCCGACAGGGCCCTTGAGCAGTTCTTC.